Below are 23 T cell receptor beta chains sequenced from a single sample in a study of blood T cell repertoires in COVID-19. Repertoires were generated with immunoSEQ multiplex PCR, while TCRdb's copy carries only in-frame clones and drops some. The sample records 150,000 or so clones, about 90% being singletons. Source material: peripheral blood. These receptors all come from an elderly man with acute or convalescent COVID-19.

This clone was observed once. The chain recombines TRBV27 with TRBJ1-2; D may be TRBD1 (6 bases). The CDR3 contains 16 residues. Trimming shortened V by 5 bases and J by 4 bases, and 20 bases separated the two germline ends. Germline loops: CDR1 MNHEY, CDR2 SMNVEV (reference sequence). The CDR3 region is CASSPIGQKQVYGYTF. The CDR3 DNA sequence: TGTGCCAGCAGTCCGATCGGACAGAAACAGGTCTATGGCTACACCTTC.

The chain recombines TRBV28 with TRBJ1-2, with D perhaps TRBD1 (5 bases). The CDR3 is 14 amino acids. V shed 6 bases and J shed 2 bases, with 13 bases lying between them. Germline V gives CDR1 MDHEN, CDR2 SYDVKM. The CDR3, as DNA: TGTGCCAGCAGCGGGGGGGTCATGAACTATGGCTACACCTTC. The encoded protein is CASSGGVMNYGYTF.

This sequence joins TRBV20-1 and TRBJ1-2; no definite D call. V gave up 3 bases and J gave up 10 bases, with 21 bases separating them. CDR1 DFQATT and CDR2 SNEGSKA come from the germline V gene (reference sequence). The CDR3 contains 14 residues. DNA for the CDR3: TGCAGTGCTAGTCATCCGACATTAACCGATGTCTACACCTTC. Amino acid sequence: CSASHPTLTDVYTF.

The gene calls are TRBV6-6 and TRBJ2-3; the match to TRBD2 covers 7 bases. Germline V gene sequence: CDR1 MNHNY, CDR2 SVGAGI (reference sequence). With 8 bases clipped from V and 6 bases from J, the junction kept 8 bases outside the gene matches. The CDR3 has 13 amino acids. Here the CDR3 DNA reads TGTGCCAGCCTTGGGAGGGGCCGGGATACGCAGTATTTT. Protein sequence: CASLGRGRDTQYF.

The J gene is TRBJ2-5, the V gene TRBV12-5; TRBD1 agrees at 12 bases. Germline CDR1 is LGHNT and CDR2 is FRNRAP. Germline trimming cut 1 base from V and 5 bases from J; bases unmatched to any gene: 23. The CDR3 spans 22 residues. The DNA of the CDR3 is TGTGCTAGTGGTTTGGGGGCTTCTGTCGGGACAGGGGGCGTCTTGAGCGTTGAGACCCAGTACTTC. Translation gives CASGLGASVGTGGVLSVETQYF.

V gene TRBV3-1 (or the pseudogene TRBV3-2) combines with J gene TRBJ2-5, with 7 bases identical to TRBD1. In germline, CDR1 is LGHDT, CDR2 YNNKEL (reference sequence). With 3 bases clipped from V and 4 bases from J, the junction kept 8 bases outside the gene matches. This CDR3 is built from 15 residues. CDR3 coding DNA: TGTGCCAGCAGCCATATCGGACAGGCAGGAGAGACCCAGTACTTC. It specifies CASSHIGQAGETQYF.

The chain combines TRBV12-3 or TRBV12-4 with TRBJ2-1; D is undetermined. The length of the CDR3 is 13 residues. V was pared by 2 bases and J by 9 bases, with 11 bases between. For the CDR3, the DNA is TGTGCCAGCAGTTTAAGGTCAGGTGGTGAGCAGTTCTTC. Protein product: CASSLRSGGEQFF.

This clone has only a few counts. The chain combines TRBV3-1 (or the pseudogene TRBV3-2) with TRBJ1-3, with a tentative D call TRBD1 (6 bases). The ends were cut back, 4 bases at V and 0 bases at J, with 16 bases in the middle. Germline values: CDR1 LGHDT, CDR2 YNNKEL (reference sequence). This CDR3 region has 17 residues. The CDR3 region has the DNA TGTGCCAGCAGCCCCACAGGGATCTACCTCTCTGGAAACACCATATATTTT. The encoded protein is CASSPTGIYLSGNTIYF.

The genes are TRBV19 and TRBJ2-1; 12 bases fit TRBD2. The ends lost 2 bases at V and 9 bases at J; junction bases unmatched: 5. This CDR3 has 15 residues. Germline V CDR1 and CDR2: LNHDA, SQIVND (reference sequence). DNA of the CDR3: TGTGCCAGTAGTATAAGGACTAGCGGGACGGTTGAGCAGTTCTTC. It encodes CASSIRTSGTVEQFF.

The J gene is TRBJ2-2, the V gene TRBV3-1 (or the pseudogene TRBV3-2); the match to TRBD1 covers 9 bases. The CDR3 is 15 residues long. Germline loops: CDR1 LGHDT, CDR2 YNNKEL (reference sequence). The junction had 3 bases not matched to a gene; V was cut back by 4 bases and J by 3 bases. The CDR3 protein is CASSPRDRDTGELFF. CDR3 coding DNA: TGTGCCAGCAGCCCCCGGGACAGGGACACCGGGGAGCTGTTTTTT.

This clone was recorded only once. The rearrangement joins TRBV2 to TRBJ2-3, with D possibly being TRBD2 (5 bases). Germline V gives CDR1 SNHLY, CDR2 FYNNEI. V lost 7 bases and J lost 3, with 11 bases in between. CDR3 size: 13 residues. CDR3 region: CASKTDFTDTQYF. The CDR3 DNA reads TGTGCCAGCAAAACGGACTTTACAGATACGCAGTATTTT.

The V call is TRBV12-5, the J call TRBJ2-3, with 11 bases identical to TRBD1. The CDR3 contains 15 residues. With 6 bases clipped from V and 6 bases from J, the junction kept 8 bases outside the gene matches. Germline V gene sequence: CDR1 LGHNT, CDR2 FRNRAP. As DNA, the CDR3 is TGTGCTAGTGGGCTGCCGGGACAGGGGGTCGATACGCAGTATTTT. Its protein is CASGLPGQGVDTQYF.

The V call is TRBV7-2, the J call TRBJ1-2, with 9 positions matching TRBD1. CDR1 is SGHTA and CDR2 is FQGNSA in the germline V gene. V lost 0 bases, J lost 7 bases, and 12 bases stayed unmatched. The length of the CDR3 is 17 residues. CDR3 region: CASSLAPGQGSRVGYTF. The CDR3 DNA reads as TGTGCCAGCAGCTTAGCCCCGGGACAGGGAAGTCGGGTTGGCTACACCTTC.

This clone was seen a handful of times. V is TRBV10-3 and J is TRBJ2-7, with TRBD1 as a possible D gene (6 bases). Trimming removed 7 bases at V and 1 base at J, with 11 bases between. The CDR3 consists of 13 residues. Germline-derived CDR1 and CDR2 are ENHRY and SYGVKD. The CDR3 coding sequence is TGTGCCATCAAGGGACAACTTTCCTACGAGCAGTACTTC. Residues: CAIKGQLSYEQYF.

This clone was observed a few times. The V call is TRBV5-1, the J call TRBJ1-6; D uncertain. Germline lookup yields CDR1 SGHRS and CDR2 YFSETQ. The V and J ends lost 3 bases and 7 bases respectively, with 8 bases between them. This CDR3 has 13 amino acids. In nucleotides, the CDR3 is TGCGCCAGCAGCTCTCGGTGGAATTCACCCCTCCACTTT. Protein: CASSSRWNSPLHF.

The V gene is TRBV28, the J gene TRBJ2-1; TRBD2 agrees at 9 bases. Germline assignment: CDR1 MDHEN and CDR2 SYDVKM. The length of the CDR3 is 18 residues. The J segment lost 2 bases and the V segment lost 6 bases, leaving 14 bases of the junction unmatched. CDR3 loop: CASRGPLRGGRAYNEQFF. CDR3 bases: TGTGCCAGCAGGGGCCCTTTAAGGGGCGGGAGGGCCTACAATGAGCAGTTCTTC.

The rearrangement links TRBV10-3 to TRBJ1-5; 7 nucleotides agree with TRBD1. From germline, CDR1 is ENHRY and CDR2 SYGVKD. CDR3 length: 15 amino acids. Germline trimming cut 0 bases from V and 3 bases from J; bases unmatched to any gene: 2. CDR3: CAISESGTDNQPQHF. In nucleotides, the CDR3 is TGTGCCATCAGTGAGTCGGGGACAGACAATCAGCCCCAGCATTTT.

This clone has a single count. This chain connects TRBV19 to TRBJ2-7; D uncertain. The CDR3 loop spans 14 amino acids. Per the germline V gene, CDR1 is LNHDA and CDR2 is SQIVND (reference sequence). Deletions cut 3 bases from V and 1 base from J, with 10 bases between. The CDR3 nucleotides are TGTGCCAGTAGTATTAGCCGGAATTCCTACGAGCAGTACTTC. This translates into CASSISRNSYEQYF.

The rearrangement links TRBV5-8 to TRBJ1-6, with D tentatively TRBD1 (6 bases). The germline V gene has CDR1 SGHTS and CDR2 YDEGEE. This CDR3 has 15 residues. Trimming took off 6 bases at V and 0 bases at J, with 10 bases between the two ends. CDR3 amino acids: CASMRGSSYNSPLHF. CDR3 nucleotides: TGTGCCAGCATGAGGGGGAGCTCCTATAATTCACCCCTCCACTTT.

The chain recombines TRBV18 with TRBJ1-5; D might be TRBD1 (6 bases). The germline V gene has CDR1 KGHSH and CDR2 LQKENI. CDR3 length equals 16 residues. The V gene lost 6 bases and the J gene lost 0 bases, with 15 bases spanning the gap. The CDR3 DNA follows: TGTGCCAGCTCGGAAGGGGGACCAAATAGCAATCAGCCCCAGCATTTT. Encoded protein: CASSEGGPNSNQPQHF. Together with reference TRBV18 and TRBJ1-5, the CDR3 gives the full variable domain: NAGVMQNPRHLVRRRGQEARLRCSPMKGHSHVYWYRQLPEEGLKFMVYLQKENIIDESGMPKERFSAEFPKEGPSILRIQQVVRGDSAAYFCASSEGGPNSNQPQHFGDGTRLSIL.

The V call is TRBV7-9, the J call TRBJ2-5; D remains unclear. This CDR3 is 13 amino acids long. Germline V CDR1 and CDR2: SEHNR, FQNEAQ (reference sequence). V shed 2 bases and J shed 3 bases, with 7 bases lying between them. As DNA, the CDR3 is TGTGCCAGCAGCTTACCCTTAAAAGAGACCCAGTACTTC. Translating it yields CASSLPLKETQYF.

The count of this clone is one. CDR3 in DNA: TGTGCCAGCAGTGAGCCTACAGGGGGCGGGGGCCATTCACCCCTCCACTTT. It yields the protein CASSEPTGGGGHSPLHF. The V and J genes are TRBV2 and TRBJ1-6; 9 positions match TRBD1. CDR1 is SNHLY, CDR2 FYNNEI, per germline. The CDR3 covers 17 residues. The ends lost 3 bases at V and 8 bases at J; junction bases unmatched: 11. The entire variable domain, with the rest obtained from reference TRBV2 and TRBJ1-6, is as follows: EPEVTQTPSHQVTQMGQEVILRCVPISNHLYFYWYRQILGQKVEFLVSFYNNEISEKSEIFDDQFSVERPDGSNFTLKIRSTKLEDSAMYFCASSEPTGGGGHSPLHFGNGTRLTVT.

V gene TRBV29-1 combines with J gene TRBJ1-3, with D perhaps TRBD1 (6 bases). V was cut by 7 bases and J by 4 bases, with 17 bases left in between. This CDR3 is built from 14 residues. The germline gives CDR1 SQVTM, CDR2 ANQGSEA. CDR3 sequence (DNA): TGCAGCGCCTCCCCTACAGGGTACGGAAACACCATATATTTT. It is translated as CSASPTGYGNTIYF.